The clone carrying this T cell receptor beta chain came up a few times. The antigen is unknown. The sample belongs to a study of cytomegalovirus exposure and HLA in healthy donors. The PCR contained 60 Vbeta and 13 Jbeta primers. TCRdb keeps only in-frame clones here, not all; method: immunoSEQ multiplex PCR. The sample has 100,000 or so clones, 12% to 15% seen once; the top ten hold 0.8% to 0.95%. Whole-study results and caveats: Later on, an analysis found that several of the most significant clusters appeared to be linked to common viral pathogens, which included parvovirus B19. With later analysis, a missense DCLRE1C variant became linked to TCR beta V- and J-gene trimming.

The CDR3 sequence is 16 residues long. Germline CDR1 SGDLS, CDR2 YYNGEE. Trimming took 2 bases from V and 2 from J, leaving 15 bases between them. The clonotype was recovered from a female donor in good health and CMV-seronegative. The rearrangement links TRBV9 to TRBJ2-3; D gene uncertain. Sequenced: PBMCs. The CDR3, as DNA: TGTGCCAGCAGCGTCCCCTCGGGTTCCGTCACAGATACGCAGTATTTT. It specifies CASSVPSGSVTDTQYF.